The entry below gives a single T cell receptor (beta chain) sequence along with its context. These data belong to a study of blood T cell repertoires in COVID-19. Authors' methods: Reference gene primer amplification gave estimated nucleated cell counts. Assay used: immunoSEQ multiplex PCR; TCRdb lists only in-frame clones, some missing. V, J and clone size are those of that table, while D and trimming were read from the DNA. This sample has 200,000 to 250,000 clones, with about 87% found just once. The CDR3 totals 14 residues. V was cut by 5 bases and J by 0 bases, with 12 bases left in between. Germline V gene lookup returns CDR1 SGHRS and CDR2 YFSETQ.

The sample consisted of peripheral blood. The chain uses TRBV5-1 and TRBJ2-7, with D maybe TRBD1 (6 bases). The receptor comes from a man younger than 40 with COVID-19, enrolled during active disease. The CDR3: CASRPGQTSYEQYF. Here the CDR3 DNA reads TGCGCCAGCAGACCCGGACAGACCTCCTACGAGCAGTACTTC.